Listed here is a single TCR beta chain. Trimming stripped 3 bases from V and 0 bases from J, with 8 bases between. The CDR3 has 14 amino acids. Germline V lookup: CDR1 MNHEY, CDR2 SMNVEV (reference sequence). The sample is drawn from a study of human thymus T cells. Measured with immunoSEQ multiplex PCR; TCRdb has only the in-frame clones, and not every one. The sample includes approximately 40,000 clones, 90% to 95% of them seen just once. No fixed cell number was used; all available blood leukocytes supplied DNA. Sequencing was performed on blood. The receptor comes from a boy under three years old with a congenital heart defect but otherwise immunologically healthy. The genes are TRBV27 and TRBJ1-1; D might be TRBD1 (5 bases). This CDR3 reads CASSFGGVNTEAFF. CDR3 sequence (DNA): TGTGCCAGCAGTTTCGGGGGGGTGAACACTGAAGCTTTCTTT.